The 26 T cell receptor beta chains below all came from one sample that was sequenced in a study of T cell repertoires in cytomegalovirus infection. TCRdb passed the reads through MiXCR, listing each CDR3 protein once. Of 150,000 or so distinct CDR3 sequences detected, roughly 6.5% appear once; the ten largest clones hold around 17%. The sequenced sample was PBMCs. Every receptor here comes from a human donor in good health (CMV status not recorded). Some clones in this sample may be carry-over from other donors' samples.

This clonotype was picked up many times. The chain has TRBV28 and TRBJ2-1, with D maybe TRBD1 (6 bases). The ends were cut back, 6 bases at V and 9 bases at J, with 12 bases in the middle. The CDR3 extends over 12 amino acids. Germline V gives CDR1 MDHEN, CDR2 SYDVKM. CDR3 region: CASRVPRGEQFF. The DNA of the CDR3 is TGTGCCAGCAGGGTGCCCAGGGGTGAGCAGTTCTTC.

This clonotype was seen many times. This chain links TRBV11-3 with TRBJ1-1; D is unresolved. The CDR3 is made up of 13 amino acids. The germline V gene has CDR1 SGHNT and CDR2 YENEEA. The V and J ends lost 5 bases and 2 bases respectively, with 9 bases between them. The CDR3 nucleotides read TGTGCCAGCAGCAAGAGTATTAACACTGAAGCTTTCTTT. Translated, it gives CASSKSINTEAFF. Full variable domain (rest looked up from reference TRBV11-3 and TRBJ1-1): EAGVVQSPRYKIIEKKQPVAFWCNPISGHNTLYWYLQNLGQGPELLIRYENEEAVDDSQLPKDRFSAERLKGVDSTLKIQPAELGDSAVYLCASSKSINTEAFFGQGTRLTVV.

The table lists this clonotype with many counts. This chain uses TRBV19 with TRBJ1-1, with 7 nucleotides matching TRBD1. The CDR3 has 11 residues. Germline lookup yields CDR1 LNHDA and CDR2 SQIVND (reference sequence). V shed 7 bases and J 6 bases; nucleotides not matched to a gene: 2. The CDR3 sequence: CASNRGAEAFF. Written as DNA, the CDR3 is TGTGCCAGTAACAGGGGCGCTGAAGCTTTCTTT.

The chain links TRBV18 to TRBJ1-3; TRBD1 is a possible D gene (6 bases). CDR1 is KGHSH and CDR2 is LQKENI in the germline V gene. This CDR3 has 16 amino acids. V lost 6 bases and J lost 0, with 15 bases in between. The CDR3, as DNA: TGTGCCAGCTCCCGTGAACAGGGAGGCTCTGGAAACACCATATATTTT. Translating it yields CASSREQGGSGNTIYF.

The J gene is TRBJ2-2, the V gene TRBV6-2 or TRBV6-3; either TRBD1 or TRBD2 may fit D (5 bases each). CDR1 and CDR2 from the germline V gene are MNHEY and SVGEGT. The V end was cut by 7 bases, the J end by 6 bases, with 24 bases between. The CDR3 consists of 17 residues. CDR3 nucleotide sequence: TGTGCCAGCAAAACACAACGGGGACGGAACGGCGCCGGGGAGCTGTTTTTT. As protein: CASKTQRGRNGAGELFF.

This clonotype was detected a few times. This chain joins TRBV20-1 and TRBJ2-5; 8 bases are a match to TRBD1. CDR1 DFQATT and CDR2 SNEGSKA come from the germline V gene (reference sequence). J gave up 5 bases and V 4 bases, and 9 bases lay outside the gene matches. CDR3 length: 14 residues. The CDR3 coding sequence is TGCAGTGCTACCAAACTGGACAGGGCGGAGACCCAGTACTTC. It is translated as CSATKLDRAETQYF.

This clonotype was detected many times. The genes are TRBV7-3 and TRBJ2-1, with unresolved D. The germline V and J ends were trimmed by 1 base and 7 bases, with 11 bases remaining between them. CDR3 length: 14 amino acids. Germline CDR1 is SGHTA and CDR2 is FQGTGA. CDR3 loop: CASSLSPGGNEQFF. CDR3 bases: TGTGCCAGCAGCTTAAGCCCGGGCGGTAATGAGCAGTTCTTC.

In its sample, this clonotype was seen many times. The chain links TRBV7-9 to TRBJ2-1; 9 positions match TRBD2. With 1 base clipped from V and 8 bases from J, the junction kept 6 bases outside the gene matches. This CDR3 has 15 amino acids. Germline assignment: CDR1 SEHNR and CDR2 FQNEAQ (reference sequence). CDR3: CASSLVAGGWDEQFF. CDR3 nucleotide sequence: TGTGCCAGCAGCTTAGTGGCGGGGGGGTGGGATGAGCAGTTCTTC.

This clonotype has ten or more counts. V gene TRBV7-2 combines with J gene TRBJ2-6; D not certain. V lost 5 bases, J lost 1 base, and 9 bases lay in between. This CDR3 has 15 amino acids. CDR1 is SGHTA, CDR2 FQGNSA, per germline. CDR3 region: CASSPTTSGANVLTF. The CDR3 DNA reads TGTGCCAGCAGCCCCACTACGTCTGGGGCCAACGTCCTGACTTTC.

This clonotype was detected only a few times. The V and J genes are TRBV28 and TRBJ1-3; 7 nucleotides align to TRBD1. Germline assignment: CDR1 MDHEN and CDR2 SYDVKM. The CDR3 spans 16 residues. V dropped 5 bases and J dropped 6; count of bases not matched to a gene: 13. The CDR3 region has the DNA TGTGCCAGCAGTGATACGACAGGGTCTAGTTTAAACACCATATATTTT. This encodes CASSDTTGSSLNTIYF.

This clonotype rates as medium-sized. This chain joins TRBV19 and TRBJ1-5; no reliable D call. Germline CDR1 is LNHDA and CDR2 is SQIVND (reference sequence). V was trimmed by 6 bases and J by 5 bases, leaving 14 bases between them. The CDR3 is made up of 14 amino acids. CDR3 residues: CASSPDTQDQPQHF. The CDR3 DNA sequence: TGTGCCAGTAGCCCCGACACCCAGGATCAGCCCCAGCATTTT.

Ten or more counts support this clonotype. The rearrangement joins TRBV7-8 to TRBJ2-2; the D is unclear. Germline values: CDR1 SGHVS, CDR2 FQNEAQ. The CDR3 length is 13 residues. V was shortened by 1 base and J by 6 bases, with 6 bases between the two germline ends. Here the CDR3 reads CASSLDPAGELFF. DNA for the CDR3: TGTGCCAGCAGCTTAGATCCCGCCGGGGAGCTGTTTTTT. The full variable domain, completed using reference TRBV7-8 and TRBJ2-2, is GAGVSQSPRYKVAKRGQDVALRCDPISGHVSLFWYQQALGQGPEFLTYFQNEAQLDKSGLPSDRFFAERPEGSVSTLKIQRTQQEDSAVYLCASSLDPAGELFFGEGSRLTVL.

This clonotype was found many times. The chain is built from TRBV2 and TRBJ1-4; 9 bases match TRBD1. CDR3 length: 17 residues. Unmatched junction bases numbered 9, after V lost 7 bases and J lost 0 bases. Germline V CDR1 and CDR2: SNHLY, FYNNEI. The CDR3: CASKVGQGHPTNEKLFF. The CDR3, as DNA: TGTGCCAGCAAAGTGGGACAGGGCCACCCAACTAATGAAAAACTGTTTTTT.

In this sample, this clonotype turned up many times. V usage is TRBV6-6 and J usage is TRBJ2-7, with 12 positions matching TRBD2. CDR1 is MNHNY and CDR2 is SVGAGI in the germline V gene (reference sequence). The ends lost 6 bases at V and 6 bases at J; junction bases unmatched: 9. The CDR3 covers 15 residues. CDR3 in DNA: TGTGCCAGCAGGCCGACTAGCGGGGGATTGAGCGAGCAGTACTTC. Its protein product is CASRPTSGGLSEQYF.

This clonotype has ten or more counts. This chain connects TRBV15 to TRBJ2-1; D may match TRBD1 or TRBD2 (6 bases each). CDR1 is LNHNV and CDR2 is YYDKDF in the germline V gene (reference sequence). V was cut by 0 bases and J by 8 bases, with 23 bases left in between. This CDR3 has 18 amino acids. DNA for the CDR3: TGTGCCACCAGCAGAGATAAAGTGGATAACAGGGACTCCGATGAGCAGTTCTTC. Encoded protein: CATSRDKVDNRDSDEQFF. Filled out from reference TRBV15 and TRBJ2-1, the complete variable domain reads DAMVIQNPRYQVTQFGKPVTLSCSQTLNHNVMYWYQQKSSQAPKLLFHYYDKDFNNEADTPDNFQSRRPNTSFCFLDIRSPGLGDTAMYLCATSRDKVDNRDSDEQFFGPGTRLTVL.

This clonotype was observed at least ten times. The chain couples TRBV7-9 to TRBJ2-2; no reliable D call. The CDR3 length is 12 residues. Germline CDR1 reads SEHNR; CDR2 reads FQNEAQ (reference sequence). Trimming removed 3 bases from V and 10 bases from J, with 9 bases in between. CDR3 in amino acids: CASSFAAMELFF. The CDR3 DNA reads as TGTGCCAGCAGCTTCGCAGCCATGGAGCTGTTTTTT.

The rearrangement joins TRBV7-9 to TRBJ1-1, with 10 bases lining up with TRBD1. CDR1 and CDR2 (germline): SEHNR, FQNEAQ (reference sequence). J was trimmed by 2 bases and V by 6 bases; bases with no gene match: 6. This CDR3 is 15 amino acids long. CDR3 DNA sequence: TGTGCCAGCAGACCCCGGACAGGGGGTAACACTGAAGCTTTCTTT. Its translation: CASRPRTGGNTEAFF.

This clonotype was found many times. The rearrangement links TRBV5-1 to TRBJ1-6, with D possibly TRBD1 on 5 matching bases. Trimming took off 0 bases at V and 7 bases at J, with 11 bases between the two ends. There are 15 residues in the CDR3. Germline V gene data show CDR1 as SGHRS and CDR2 as YFSETQ. The CDR3 region is CASSLAGARNSPLHF. The CDR3 bases are TGCGCCAGCAGCTTGGCCGGGGCACGGAATTCACCCCTCCACTTT.

This clonotype was recorded many times. This chain joins TRBV7-2 and TRBJ1-2, with TRBD1 matching over 9 bases. The V segment lost 5 bases and the J segment 3 bases; nucleotides outside the gene matches: 7. CDR3 size: 15 residues. From germline, CDR1 is SGHTA and CDR2 FQGNSA. CDR3 loop: CASSLWDRADYGYTF. The CDR3 DNA follows: TGTGCCAGCAGCCTGTGGGACAGGGCGGACTATGGCTACACCTTC.

This clonotype was recorded many times. The chain is built from TRBV19 and TRBJ1-5; 8 nucleotides align to TRBD1. This CDR3 contains 19 residues. Germline loops: CDR1 LNHDA, CDR2 SQIVND (reference sequence). V trimming: 1 base; J trimming: 3 bases; junction bases outside the gene matches: 14. The CDR3 coding sequence is TGTGCCAGTAGTATAGGCCGCTCGCGGACAGGGCTATACAATCAGCCCCAGCATTTT. Its translation is CASSIGRSRTGLYNQPQHF. Supplemented by reference TRBV19 and TRBJ1-5, the full variable domain reads DGGITQSPKYLFRKEGQNVTLSCEQNLNHDAMYWYRQDPGQGLRLIYYSQIVNDFQKGDIAEGYSVSREKKESFPLTVTSAQKNPTAFYLCASSIGRSRTGLYNQPQHFGDGTRLSIL.

This clonotype was recorded at least ten times. V gene TRBV7-2 combines with J gene TRBJ2-5; D is possibly TRBD2 (5 bases). V lost 5 bases to trimming and J lost 4 bases, with 17 bases between them. Germline loops: CDR1 SGHTA, CDR2 FQGNSA. The CDR3 runs 15 residues. Here the CDR3 reads CASSQSRADRETQYF. The CDR3 region has the DNA TGTGCCAGCAGCCAATCTAGAGCGGACCGAGAGACCCAGTACTTC.

This clonotype has just a few counts. The chain employs TRBV6-2 or TRBV6-3 and TRBJ2-7; the D is unclear. The V end was cut by 10 bases, the J end by 2 bases, with 12 bases between. The CDR3 has 12 residues. Germline assignment: CDR1 MNHEY and CDR2 SVGEGT. This CDR3 reads CATGYGTYEQYF. DNA for the CDR3: TGTGCCACCGGCTATGGAACCTACGAGCAGTACTTC.

This clonotype was recorded at least ten times. J is TRBJ1-6 and V is TRBV7-2; 8 bases agree with TRBD1. The V and J ends lost 1 base and 6 bases, in that order; junction bases with no gene match: 2. This CDR3 spans 15 amino acids. Germline V gene lookup returns CDR1 SGHTA and CDR2 FQGNSA. The CDR3 DNA is TGTGCCAGCAGCTTAGGGGGACAGGCTAATTCACCCCTCCACTTT. It codes for CASSLGGQANSPLHF.

This clonotype was seen a few times. V is TRBV12-3 or TRBV12-4 and J is TRBJ1-2, with unresolved D. There are 14 residues in the CDR3. Trimming left V 1 base short and J 7 bases short, with 13 bases between. In nucleotides, the CDR3 is TGTGCCAGCAGTTTAGTTCCTCCCGGCGGTGGCTACACCTTC. Its protein is CASSLVPPGGGYTF.

In its sample, this clonotype was seen many times. This chain connects TRBV7-2 to TRBJ1-6, with unresolved D. The germline CDR1 and CDR2 sequences are SGHTA and FQGNSA. This CDR3 is 14 amino acids long. Trimming pared 1 base from V and 5 bases from J, leaving 6 bases between. CDR3 coding DNA: TGTGCCAGCAGCTTAGTCGGGAATAATTCACCCCTCCACTTT. Translating it yields CASSLVGNNSPLHF.

This clonotype came up many times. The V gene is TRBV12-3 or TRBV12-4, the J gene TRBJ2-3; 7 nucleotides align to TRBD1. The CDR3 extends over 12 amino acids. Losses at the gene ends were 4 bases for V and 10 bases for J; bases not matched to a gene: 5. For the CDR3, the DNA is TGTGCCAGCAGTTCCAGACAGGGACCGCAGTATTTT. As protein: CASSSRQGPQYF.